The source of this T cell receptor beta chain is a study of blood T cell repertoires in COVID-19. Study overall: Researchers got acute and convalescent COVID-19 samples from the United States, Italy and Spain.

As processed by the authors: Amplification of reference gene primers provided the estimated nucleated cell counts. Clones were read by immunoSEQ multiplex PCR, and TCRdb kept only the in-frame ones, dropping some. That table is the source of V, J and clone size, and D and trimming were worked out from the DNA. The repertoire consists of some 190,000 clones, with over 75% occurring once and the leading ten covering 6.2%. CDR3 length equals 13 residues. CDR1 is SGHAT, CDR2 FQNNGV, per germline. Trimming left V 5 bases short and J 5 bases short, with 12 bases between. Source material: peripheral blood. This chain joins TRBV11-2 and TRBJ1-1; D might be TRBD1 (5 bases). This receptor was identified in a woman aged 40 to 50 who had recovered from COVID-19. The CDR3: CASSRTLETEAFF. CDR3 bases: TGTGCCAGCAGCCGGACACTGGAGACTGAAGCTTTCTTT. The variable domain in full, completed from reference TRBV11-2 and TRBJ1-1, reads EAGVAQSPRYKIIEKRQSVAFWCNPISGHATLYWYQQILGQGPKLLIQFQNNGVVDDSQLPKDRFSAERLKGVDSTLKIQPAKLEDSAVYLCASSRTLETEAFFGQGTRLTVV.